Below, 24 T cell receptor beta chains from the same sample are listed, as sequenced in a study of T cell responses to AZD1222 COVID-19 vaccine. TCRdb's table, derived via immunoSEQ multiplex PCR, lists solely in-frame clones and lacks some. The table has over 75,000 clones, 87% seen once; the top ten hold approximately 10%. The material was peripheral blood, obtained 28 days after the second AZD1222 dose. The origin of the receptors is an adult who received the AZD1222 COVID-19 vaccine.

This chain uses TRBV7-6 with TRBJ1-5, with D uncertain. The CDR3 is 13 amino acids. Trimming removed 2 bases at V and 5 bases at J, with 7 bases between. Germline values: CDR1 SGHVS, CDR2 FNYEAQ. The CDR3 nucleotides read TGTGCCAGCAGCTTACAGAGTCATCAGCCCCAGCATTTT. Amino acid sequence: CASSLQSHQPQHF. The full variable domain, its missing parts supplied by reference TRBV7-6 and TRBJ1-5, is GAGVSQSPRYKVTKRGQDVALRCDPISGHVSLYWYRQALGQGPEFLTYFNYEAQQDKSGLPNDRFSAERPEGSISTLTIQRTEQRDSAMYRCASSLQSHQPQHFGDGTRLSIL.

The genes are TRBV19 and TRBJ1-5; 8 bases are a match to TRBD1. V gave up 5 bases and J gave up 6 bases; unmatched junction bases: 12. The CDR3 extends over 16 amino acids. The germline gives CDR1 LNHDA, CDR2 SQIVND (reference sequence). In DNA form, the CDR3 reads TGTGCCAGTAGTCCCGAGACAGGGGCATCTCGTCAGCCCCAGCATTTT. Translating gives CASSPETGASRQPQHF.

This chain joins TRBV7-2 and TRBJ2-2, with 7 bases lining up with TRBD1. The V and J ends lost 1 base and 5 bases, in that order; junction bases with no gene match: 13. Germline CDR1 is SGHTA and CDR2 is FQGNSA. The CDR3 sequence is 18 residues long. The CDR3 coding sequence is TGTGCCAGCAGCTTAGTTTCAGGTAGGGGGCGAGAGACCGGGGAGCTGTTTTTT. The encoded protein is CASSLVSGRGRETGELFF.

This clone was counted a single time. The genes are TRBV6-5 and TRBJ1-4; D is uncertain. Looked up from germline, CDR1 is MNHEY and CDR2 is SVGAGI. Deletions cut 2 bases from V and 8 bases from J, with 9 bases between. This CDR3 is 13 amino acids long. CDR3 residues: CASSYPGGEKLFF. The CDR3 nucleotides read TGTGCCAGCAGTTACCCAGGTGGGGAAAAACTGTTTTTT.

The CDR3 DNA reads TGCGCCAGCAGAATAGCGGGGGGTCAAAACGAGCAGTACTTC. This sequence encodes CASRIAGGQNEQYF. The chain recombines TRBV5-1 with TRBJ2-7, with 10 positions matching TRBD2. Per germline, CDR1 SGHRS and CDR2 YFSETQ. The CDR3 runs 14 residues. Germline trimming cut 5 bases from V and 5 bases from J; bases unmatched to any gene: 7.

CDR3 nucleotides: TGTGCCAGCAGTTTAAGGGACAGGGGATACAATCAGCCCCAGCATTTT. This translates into CASSLRDRGYNQPQHF. The V and J genes are TRBV28 and TRBJ1-5; the match to TRBD1 covers 10 bases. V lost 2 bases to trimming and J lost 3 bases; unmatched junction nucleotides: 4. The CDR3 covers 16 residues. Germline lookup yields CDR1 MDHEN and CDR2 SYDVKM.

The J gene is TRBJ2-5, the V gene TRBV27, with 11 bases aligning to TRBD2. Losses at the gene ends were 5 bases for V and 6 bases for J; bases not matched to a gene: 8. CDR1 is MNHEY and CDR2 is SMNVEV in the germline V gene (reference sequence). The CDR3 has 15 amino acids. CDR3 region: CASSTTSGGRQTQYF. The CDR3 DNA reads as TGTGCCAGCAGTACCACTAGCGGGGGCCGTCAGACCCAGTACTTC.

V usage is TRBV5-1 and J usage is TRBJ2-3; D may be TRBD2 (5 bases). Trimming removed 0 bases at V and 3 bases at J, with 14 bases between. Germline values: CDR1 SGHRS, CDR2 YFSETQ. This CDR3 region has 16 residues. CDR3 nucleotide sequence: TGCGCCAGCAGCTTGGACCGGGTAAGGGAGACAGATACGCAGTATTTT. Translated: CASSLDRVRETDTQYF.

The chain carries TRBV7-9 and TRBJ2-7; D might be TRBD2 (6 bases). The V gene's germline CDR1 is SEHNR and CDR2 FQNEAQ (reference sequence). V was clipped by 7 bases and J by 0 bases, with 13 bases between them. This CDR3 region has 14 residues. CDR3: CASKRAGSSYEQYF. CDR3 nucleotides: TGTGCCAGCAAGCGGGCCGGAAGCTCCTACGAGCAGTACTTC. The full variable domain, rest sourced from reference TRBV7-9 and TRBJ2-7, is DTGVSQNPRHKITKRGQNVTFRCDPISEHNRLYWYRQTLGQGPEFLTYFQNEAQLEKSRLLSDRFSAERPKGSFSTLEIQRTEQGDSAMYLCASKRAGSSYEQYFGPGTRLTVT.

V is TRBV7-2 and J is TRBJ1-5; tentatively, D is TRBD1 (5 bases). Trimming removed 1 base at V and 5 bases at J, with 6 bases between. CDR1 is SGHTA, CDR2 FQGNSA, per germline. This CDR3 is 13 amino acids long. CDR3 sequence (DNA): TGTGCCAGCAGCTTAGTCAGGGATCAGCCCCAGCATTTT. Translated, it gives CASSLVRDQPQHF.

The chain links TRBV3-1 (or the pseudogene TRBV3-2) to TRBJ2-1; D gene unclear. CDR1 and CDR2 from the germline V gene are LGHDT and YNNKEL (reference sequence). V was shortened by 11 bases and J by 3 bases, with 20 bases between the two germline ends. The CDR3 extends over 15 amino acids. This chain's CDR3 is CAPRGVPTDYNEQFF. In nucleotides, the CDR3 is TGTGCCCCCCGTGGGGTACCAACTGACTACAATGAGCAGTTCTTC.

This chain links TRBV4-3 with TRBJ1-1; TRBD1 matches 9 bases. With V trimmed by 3 bases and J by 1 base, 6 bases remained unmatched. The CDR3 is 16 amino acids. Germline V CDR1 and CDR2: LGHNA, YSLEER. CDR3 DNA: TGCGCCAGCAGCCAGGACAGGGGCCAAGGGAACACTGAAGCTTTCTTT. Encoded protein: CASSQDRGQGNTEAFF.

The V call is TRBV7-9, the J call TRBJ1-2; D is ambiguous. Trimming shortened V by 5 bases and J by 6 bases, and 13 bases separated the two germline ends. Germline loops: CDR1 SEHNR, CDR2 FQNEAQ (reference sequence). The CDR3 is 13 amino acids. CDR3 sequence: CASSLREQDGYTF. The CDR3 DNA reads as TGTGCCAGCAGCCTACGGGAGCAGGATGGCTACACCTTC.

V usage is TRBV11-3 and J usage is TRBJ2-5; D may be TRBD2 (5 bases). V shed 5 bases and J shed 0 bases, with 7 bases lying between them. The germline CDR1 and CDR2 sequences are SGHNT and YENEEA. The CDR3 sequence is 13 residues long. The CDR3 loop reads CASSRGYQETQYF. As DNA, the CDR3 is TGTGCCAGCAGCCGAGGGTACCAAGAGACCCAGTACTTC.

The chain links TRBV7-6 to TRBJ2-7, with D possibly TRBD2 on 6 matching bases. The CDR3 is 14 residues long. V was pared by 3 bases and J by 0 bases, with 9 bases between. In germline, CDR1 is SGHVS, CDR2 FNYEAQ. CDR3 sequence reads: CASSLGLYSYEQYF. The CDR3, as DNA: TGTGCCAGCAGCTTGGGACTGTACTCCTACGAGCAGTACTTC.

V is TRBV6-1 and J is TRBJ1-4; D call uncertain. The V and J ends lost 2 bases and 12 bases respectively, with 13 bases between them. CDR3 length: 13 amino acids. Germline values: CDR1 MNHNS, CDR2 SASEGT. CDR3 DNA sequence: TGTGCCAGCAGTGAACGTGGTGGCGCGGAACTGTTTTTT. As protein: CASSERGGAELFF.

The rearrangement links TRBV15 to TRBJ1-2; D remains ambiguous. The CDR3 consists of 14 residues. Per the germline V gene, CDR1 is LNHNV and CDR2 is YYDKDF (reference sequence). The germline V and J ends were trimmed by 4 bases and 8 bases, with 17 bases remaining between them. CDR3 DNA: TGTGCCACCAGCACTCGGACCACCCGCGCCGGCTACACCTTC. Residues: CATSTRTTRAGYTF.

This clone was seen a few times. In nucleotides, the CDR3 is TGTGCCAGCAGCTTAGCGGGTGAGCAGTTCTTC. Amino acid sequence: CASSLAGEQFF. This chain connects TRBV7-9 to TRBJ2-1; no reliable D call. The V end lost 0 bases, the J end lost 9 bases, and 3 bases lay between the germline ends. The germline V gene has CDR1 SEHNR and CDR2 FQNEAQ (reference sequence). The CDR3 length is 11 residues. The full variable domain, rest sourced from reference TRBV7-9 and TRBJ2-1, is DTGVSQNPRHKITKRGQNVTFRCDPISEHNRLYWYRQTLGQGPEFLTYFQNEAQLEKSRLLSDRFSAERPKGSFSTLEIQRTEQGDSAMYLCASSLAGEQFFGPGTRLTVL.

The chain employs TRBV28 and TRBJ2-2; D could derive from TRBD1 or TRBD2 (5 bases each). V lost 7 bases, J lost 0 bases, and 15 bases lay in between. The CDR3 extends over 16 amino acids. Germline CDR1 and CDR2: MDHEN and SYDVKM. The CDR3 DNA reads as TGTGCCAGCACCTTTTGGGGACGGCCGAACACCGGGGAGCTGTTTTTT. It codes for CASTFWGRPNTGELFF.

This clone was seen a single time. This rearrangement joins TRBV6-5 to TRBJ1-1, with D unclear. V was pared by 8 bases and J by 3 bases, with 13 bases between. Germline V gives CDR1 MNHEY, CDR2 SVGAGI. This CDR3 is 13 amino acids long. In DNA, the CDR3 is TGTGCCAGCGCCGAGGGCGGGTACACTGAAGCTTTCTTT. Its translation is CASAEGGYTEAFF.

This clone was recorded only once. The chain has TRBV14 and TRBJ1-3, with D maybe TRBD1 (6 bases). The V end lost 4 bases, the J end lost 4 bases, and 11 bases lay between the germline ends. This CDR3 spans 14 amino acids. CDR1 and CDR2 from the germline V gene are SGHDN and FVKESK. The CDR3 sequence is CASSLLGQGNTIYF. The CDR3 coding sequence is TGTGCCAGCAGCCTATTGGGACAAGGAAACACCATATATTTT.

The V gene is TRBV3-1 (or the pseudogene TRBV3-2), the J gene TRBJ2-7; no clear D gene. The length of the CDR3 is 15 residues. Germline V gene data show CDR1 as LGHDT and CDR2 as YNNKEL (reference sequence). V was shortened by 2 bases and J by 5 bases, with 16 bases between the two germline ends. CDR3 DNA: TGTGCCAGCAGCCAAACCCTGACTCGTGGTCACGAGCAGTACTTC. Its translation is CASSQTLTRGHEQYF.

The genes are TRBV7-9 and TRBJ2-2; the match to TRBD2 covers 10 bases. The length of the CDR3 is 15 residues. Germline values: CDR1 SEHNR, CDR2 FQNEAQ (reference sequence). V dropped 4 bases and J dropped 4; count of bases not matched to a gene: 3. This CDR3 is CASSWSGGGTGELFF. CDR3 nucleotides: TGTGCCAGCAGCTGGAGCGGGGGGGGCACCGGGGAGCTGTTTTTT.

The chain links TRBV6-1 to TRBJ1-2; TRBD1 matches at 8 bases. The V segment lost 4 bases and the J segment 1 base; nucleotides outside the gene matches: 8. The CDR3 loop spans 16 amino acids. Per germline, CDR1 MNHNS and CDR2 SASEGT. The CDR3 region has the DNA TGTGCCAGCAGTGGGCAGGGGGCGCGGGGTAACTATGGCTACACCTTC. Translation gives CASSGQGARGNYGYTF.